These T cell receptor beta chains were read from a single sample in a study of T cells in Graves' hyperthyroidism and ophthalmopathy. In TCRdb, the multiplex PCR reads were re-called with MiXCR into one record per CDR3 protein. The sample shows fewer than 55,000 distinct CDR3 sequences, roughly half of them seen only once. Sequencing used peripheral blood or thyroid tissue (not recorded which). The receptor set was obtained from a man between 18 and 29 years old with Graves' hyperthyroidism. The CDR3 runs from the conserved cysteine through the conserved F or W. Fields, in order: J gene, D gene, V gene, clone size, CDR3 DNA, CDR3 protein. The D gene is left open where the match is weak. Some rows mark clone size as missing; the rest say once, few, many or name a class of expanded clone.

>TRBJ2-2|-|TRBV7-2|-
TGTGCCAGCAGATCCGGGGAGCTGTTTTTT
CASRSGELFF
>TRBJ1-2|-|TRBV5-8|-
TGTGCCAGCAGGGACGCGGTGGACTACACCTTC
CASRDAVDYTF
>TRBJ1-1|-|TRBV6-1|-
TGTGCCAGCAGGCTACAGAAGAACACTGAAGCTTTCTTT
CASRLQKNTEAFF
>TRBJ1-1|-|TRBV7-3|-
TGTGCCAGCAGCGACGGAGGAGGAGCTTTCTTT
CASSDGGGAFF
>TRBJ2-7|TRBD2|TRBV7-2|-
TGTGCCAGCAGCTTCGGGACTAGCGGGAACTACGAGCAGTACTTC
CASSFGTSGNYEQYF
>TRBJ2-2|TRBD1|TRBV7-2|-
TGTGCCAGCAGCGGACAGGGTGGCACCGGGGAGCTGTTTTTT
CASSGQGGTGELFF
>TRBJ1-2|-|TRBV12-3/TRBV12-4|many
TGTGCCAGCAGGGACTGGGGGGCGGATGGTGGCTACACCTTC
CASRDWGADGGYTF
>TRBJ1-4|-|TRBV5-6|many
TGTGCCAGCAGCTTGGAGCGGAACGGAGATGAAAAACTGTTTTTT
CASSLERNGDEKLFF
>TRBJ2-5|-|TRBV12-5|many
TGTGCTAGTGGCCCGAGGGCCGAGACCCAGTACTTC
CASGPRAETQYF
>TRBJ2-7|-|TRBV29-1|-
TGTGCCTGGAGTCCCGGGGGGACAGGCGAGCAGTACTTC
CAWSPGGTGEQYF
>TRBJ1-5|TRBD1|TRBV9|once
TGTGCCAGCAGCGTAGAATCGGGACAGGGGTTTGATCAGCCCCAGCATTTT
CASSVESGQGFDQPQHF
>TRBJ2-3|-|TRBV20-1|many
TGCAGTGCCCGGTTTCTCGGCACAGATACGCAGTATTTT
CSARFLGTDTQYF
>TRBJ1-1|-|TRBV4-1|many
TGCGCCAGCAGCCTAAGGAGACAGACAGGGAACACTGAAGCTTTCTTT
CASSLRRQTGNTEAFF
>TRBJ2-7|-|TRBV20-1|-
TGCAGTGCCCCCGGGGGTCACGAGCAGTACTTC
CSAPGGHEQYF
>TRBJ2-5|-|TRBV7-9|-
-
CASSTYRTGPRGYTFGSGTQYF
>TRBJ2-3|-|TRBV20-1|-
TGCAGTGCCGAGACGCGGTTCGGCGGAGGAAGCACAGATACGCAGTATTTT
CSAETRFGGGSTDTQYF
>TRBJ1-1|-|TRBV10-3|-
TGTGCCATCGTCGGGACCCTCCCGGGTGAAGCTTTCTTT
CAIVGTLPGEAFF
>TRBJ1-2|-|TRBV4-1|-
TGCGCCAGCAGCTTGGGCAGGGGTAACTATGGCTACACCTTC
CASSLGRGNYGYTF
>TRBJ1-1|-|TRBV7-8|once
TGTGCCAGCAGCTTTAATGAAAACACTGAAGCTTTCTTT
CASSFNENTEAFF
>TRBJ1-2|-|TRBV6-5|-
TGTGCCAGCAGTTACTCGGTTTTCGGAGGAGGGGACTATGGCTACACCTTC
CASSYSVFGGGDYGYTF
>TRBJ1-1|-|TRBV12-3/TRBV12-4|many
TGTGCCAGCAGTTTACAGCGTCGTAGTGAAGCTTTCTTT
CASSLQRRSEAFF
>TRBJ2-7|TRBD2|TRBV7-6|-
TGTGCCAGCAGCACCGGGACTAGCGGGAGGTACGAGCAGTACTTC
CASSTGTSGRYEQYF
>TRBJ2-7|-|TRBV15|-
TGTGCCACCAGCAGAGATTTGCGGAATTACGAGCAGTACTTC
CATSRDLRNYEQYF
>TRBJ2-2|-|TRBV7-2|-
TGTGCCAGCGGCAAAGCGAAGCAGGTTTCCGGGGAGCTGTTTTTT
CASGKAKQVSGELFF
>TRBJ2-7|-|TRBV20-1|-
TGCAGTGCTGTTACGGGAGCCTACGAGCAGTACTTC
CSAVTGAYEQYF
>TRBJ2-7|-|TRBV5-1|-
TGCGCCAGCAGCGAAGACGGCTACGAGCAGTACTTC
CASSEDGYEQYF
>TRBJ1-5|-|TRBV15|-
TGTGCCACCAGCAGATGGGGTCAGCCCCAGCATTTT
CATSRWGQPQHF
>TRBJ2-7|TRBD2|TRBV20-1|-
TGCAGTGCTGGGGGGGTTTTAGGGGAGCAGTACTTC
CSAGGVLGEQYF
>TRBJ2-7|-|TRBV29-1|few
TGCAGCGTTGTAGCGAGCAGCTACGAGCAGTACTTC
CSVVASSYEQYF
>TRBJ1-2|TRBD1|TRBV7-3|-
TGTGCCAGCAGCCCTCAGGGGGCGCGGGGGACCTATGGCTACACCTTC
CASSPQGARGTYGYTF
>TRBJ2-2|TRBD2|TRBV7-2|-
TGTGCCAGCAGCAAGAGCGGTCGACTAGCGGGAGGAACCGGGGAGCTGTTTTTT
CASSKSGRLAGGTGELFF
>TRBJ2-5|TRBD1|TRBV7-2|-
TGTGCCAGCAGCACCGGGACAGGGGACCGGTACCAAGAGACCCAGTACTTC
CASSTGTGDRYQETQYF
>TRBJ2-5|-|TRBV29-1|many
TGCAGCGTTGGTGCGGGGCGGGAGACCCAGTACTTC
CSVGAGRETQYF
>TRBJ2-5|TRBD2|TRBV2|medium-sized
TGTGCCAGCAGTGTGGCTAGCGGGAAGATGGAGACCCAGTACTTC
CASSVASGKMETQYF
>TRBJ2-7|TRBD2|TRBV20-1|-
TGCAGTGCTAGACTAGCGGGAGGTAACGAGCAGTACTTC
CSARLAGGNEQYF
>TRBJ2-7|-|TRBV15|few
TGTGCCACCAGCCAACATCCCGGGGAGGAGCAGTACTTC
CATSQHPGEEQYF
>TRBJ1-5|-|TRBV20-1|many
TGCAGCACCCGATATCCAGAGGTCGATCAGCCCCAGCATTTT
CSTRYPEVDQPQHF
>TRBJ2-5|-|TRBV5-1|many
TGCGCCAGCAGCTTGGTAGACTATCAAGAGACCCAGTACTTC
CASSLVDYQETQYF
>TRBJ1-4|TRBD1|TRBV7-6|many
TGTGCCAGCAGCTCCGGACAGGGCAGAACTAATGAAAAACTGTTTTTT
CASSSGQGRTNEKLFF
>TRBJ2-7|TRBD2|TRBV29-1|many
TGCAGCGTGAGGCCCGGGACTAGCGGTTTATACGAGCAGTACTTC
CSVRPGTSGLYEQYF
>TRBJ2-6|-|TRBV7-8|-
TGTGCCAGCAGCCCTGATGGATCTGGGGCCAACGTCCTGACTTTC
CASSPDGSGANVLTF
>TRBJ1-2|TRBD1|TRBV7-8|-
TGTGCCAGCAGCACCACGGACAGGGTCTATGGCTACACCTTC
CASSTTDRVYGYTF
>TRBJ2-7|TRBD2|TRBV29-1|medium-sized
TGCAGCGTTGAAGATCGCTCGAGCGGGATCGGAGAGGAGCAGTACTTC
CSVEDRSSGIGEEQYF
>TRBJ1-1|-|TRBV20-1|-
TGCAGTGCTAGAGCCCCAGATATCACTGAAGCTTTCTTT
CSARAPDITEAFF
>TRBJ2-2|-|TRBV2|many
TGTGCCAGCAGTGAATTCCCTGAAGGCGGGGAGCTGTTTTTT
CASSEFPEGGELFF
>TRBJ1-1|-|TRBV7-2|many
TGTGCCAGCAGCCATCGACAATTCCCTGAAGCTTTCTTT
CASSHRQFPEAFF